This TCR beta chain came from a study of low-dose radiotherapy and immunotherapy resistance in tumors. Study-level information: Intravenous ipilimumab 1 mg/kg every six weeks was given with nivolumab 240 mg every two weeks.

Time point indicated: after trial treatment. Treatment: LDRT plus nivolumab, ipilimumab, low-dose cyclophosphamide and aspirin (RACIN trial). TRAV and TRBV primers primed cDNA for both TCRalpha and TCRbeta. It was with a constant-region primer and a V-primer adapter that TCRs were amplified over roughly 18 PCR cycles. mRNA, once isolated, was amplified by in vitro transcription. TCRdb redid the calling of the reads with MiXCR, one entry per CDR3 protein. In the table there are tens of thousands of distinct CDR3 sequences, about 17% of which are singletons. The CDR3 extends over 14 amino acids. Trimming shortened V by 6 bases and J by 0 bases, and 10 bases separated the two germline ends. Looked up from germline, CDR1 is MNHNY and CDR2 is SVGAGI (reference sequence). This clonotype has at least ten counts.

The gene calls are TRBV6-6 and TRBJ2-3; a weak D match, TRBD1 (6 bases). This TCR came from a male donor with prostate cancer. This specimen consisted of PBMCs, obtained after low-dose radiotherapy plus immunotherapy. The CDR3 loop is CASSYQGSTDTQYF. CDR3 DNA sequence: TGTGCCAGCAGCTACCAGGGGAGCACAGATACGCAGTATTTT.